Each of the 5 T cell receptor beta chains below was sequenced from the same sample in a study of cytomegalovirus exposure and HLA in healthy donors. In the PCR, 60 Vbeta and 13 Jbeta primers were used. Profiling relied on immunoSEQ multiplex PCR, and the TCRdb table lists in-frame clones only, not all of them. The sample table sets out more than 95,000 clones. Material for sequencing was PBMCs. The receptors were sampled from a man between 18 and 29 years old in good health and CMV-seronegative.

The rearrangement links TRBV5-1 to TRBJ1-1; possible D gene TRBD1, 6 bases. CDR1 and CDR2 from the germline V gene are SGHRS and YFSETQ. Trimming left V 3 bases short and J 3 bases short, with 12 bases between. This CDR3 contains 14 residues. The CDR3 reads CASSSGGPDTEAFF. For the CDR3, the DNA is TGCGCCAGCAGCTCTGGGGGCCCGGACACTGAAGCTTTCTTT.

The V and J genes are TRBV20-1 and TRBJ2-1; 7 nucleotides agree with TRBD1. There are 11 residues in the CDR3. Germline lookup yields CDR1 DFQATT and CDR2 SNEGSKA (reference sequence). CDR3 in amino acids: CSFSQGIEQFF. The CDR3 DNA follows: TGCAGCTTTTCACAGGGGATTGAGCAGTTCTTC.

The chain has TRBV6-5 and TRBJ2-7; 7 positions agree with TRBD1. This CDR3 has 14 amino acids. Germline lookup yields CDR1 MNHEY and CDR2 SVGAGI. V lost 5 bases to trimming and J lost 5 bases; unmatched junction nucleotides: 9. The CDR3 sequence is CASSGTAEWNEQYF. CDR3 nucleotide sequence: TGTGCCAGCAGTGGGACAGCGGAATGGAACGAGCAGTACTTC.

CDR3 nucleotides: TGTGCCACCAGCAGGTCAGAACAGGGGGCCCAAGAGACCCAGTACTTC. Translation gives CATSRSEQGAQETQYF. The chain uses TRBV15 and TRBJ2-5; 9 bases map to TRBD1. The germline CDR1 and CDR2 sequences are LNHNV and YYDKDF (reference sequence). V trimming: 3 bases; J trimming: 1 base; junction bases outside the gene matches: 6. The CDR3 sequence is 16 residues long.

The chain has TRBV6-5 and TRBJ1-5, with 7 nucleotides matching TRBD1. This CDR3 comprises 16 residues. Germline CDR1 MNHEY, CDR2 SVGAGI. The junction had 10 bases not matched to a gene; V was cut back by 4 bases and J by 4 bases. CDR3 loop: CASSSLRDRENQPQHF. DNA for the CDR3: TGTGCCAGCAGTTCCTTACGAGACAGGGAGAATCAGCCCCAGCATTTT.